The table lists the clone carrying this T cell receptor beta chain with many counts. The sample comes from a study of T cells in Graves' hyperthyroidism and ophthalmopathy. Amplified TCR beta CDR3 regions came from RNA transcripts. With the HTBI primer set, the TCR CDR3 went through a first round of RT-PCR. TCRdb re-analysed the multiplex PCR reads in MiXCR, keeping a single row per CDR3 protein. The data contain 250,000 to 300,000 distinct CDR3 sequences, roughly 13% of them singletons. Trimming took off 0 bases at V and 4 bases at J, with 18 bases between the two ends. Per the germline V gene, CDR1 is DFQATT and CDR2 is SNEGSKA (reference sequence). This CDR3 comprises 16 residues.

The rearrangement links TRBV20-1 to TRBJ1-2; D is undetermined. The source is a woman aged 25 to 39 with Graves' hyperthyroidism that later progressed to Graves' ophthalmopathy. Input material: blood. The CDR3 is CSARDQLSGRGYGYTF. In DNA, the CDR3 is TGCAGTGCTAGAGATCAACTCTCCGGGAGAGGCTATGGCTACACCTTC.